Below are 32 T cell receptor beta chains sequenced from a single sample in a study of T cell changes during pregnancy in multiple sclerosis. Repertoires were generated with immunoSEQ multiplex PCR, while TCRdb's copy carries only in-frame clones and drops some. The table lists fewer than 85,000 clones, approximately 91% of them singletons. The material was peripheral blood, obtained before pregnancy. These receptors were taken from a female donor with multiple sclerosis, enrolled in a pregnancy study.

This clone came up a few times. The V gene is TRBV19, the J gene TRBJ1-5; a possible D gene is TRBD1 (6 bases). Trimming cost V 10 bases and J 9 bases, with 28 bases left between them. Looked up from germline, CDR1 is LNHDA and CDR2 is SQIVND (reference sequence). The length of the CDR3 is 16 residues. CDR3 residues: CATYQGRNRELRPQHF. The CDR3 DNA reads TGTGCCACCTACCAGGGGCGGAACAGGGAGCTTAGGCCCCAGCATTTT. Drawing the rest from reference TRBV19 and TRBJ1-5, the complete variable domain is DGGITQSPKYLFRKEGQNVTLSCEQNLNHDAMYWYRQDPGQGLRLIYYSQIVNDFQKGDIAEGYSVSREKKESFPLTVTSAQKNPTAFYLCATYQGRNRELRPQHFGDGTRLSIL.

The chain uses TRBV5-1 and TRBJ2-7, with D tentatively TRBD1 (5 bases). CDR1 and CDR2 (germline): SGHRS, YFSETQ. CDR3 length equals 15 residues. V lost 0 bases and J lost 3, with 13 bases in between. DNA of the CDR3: TGCGCCAGCAGCTTGGACCAGGGCCTTCGCTACGAGCAGTACTTC. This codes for CASSLDQGLRYEQYF.

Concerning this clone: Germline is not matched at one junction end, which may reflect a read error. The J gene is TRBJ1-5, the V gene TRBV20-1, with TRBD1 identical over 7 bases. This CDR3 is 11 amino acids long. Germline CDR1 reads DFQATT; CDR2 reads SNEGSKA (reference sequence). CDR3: CSAPVPGQILF. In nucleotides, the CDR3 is TGCAGTGCCCCTGTCCCGGGACAGATCCTTTTT.

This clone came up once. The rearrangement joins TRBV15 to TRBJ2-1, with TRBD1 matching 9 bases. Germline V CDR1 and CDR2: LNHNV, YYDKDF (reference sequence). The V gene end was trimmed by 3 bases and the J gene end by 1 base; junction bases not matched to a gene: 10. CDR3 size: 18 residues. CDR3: CATSSWGQGFESYNEQFF. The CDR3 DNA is TGTGCCACCAGCAGTTGGGGACAGGGATTCGAGTCCTACAATGAGCAGTTCTTC.

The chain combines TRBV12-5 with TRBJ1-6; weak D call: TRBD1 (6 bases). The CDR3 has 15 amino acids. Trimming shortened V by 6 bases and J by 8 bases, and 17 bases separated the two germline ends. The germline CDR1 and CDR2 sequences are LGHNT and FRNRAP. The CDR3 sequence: CASGTTGPGDSPLHF. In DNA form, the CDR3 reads TGTGCTAGTGGGACAACAGGGCCTGGAGATTCACCCCTCCACTTT.

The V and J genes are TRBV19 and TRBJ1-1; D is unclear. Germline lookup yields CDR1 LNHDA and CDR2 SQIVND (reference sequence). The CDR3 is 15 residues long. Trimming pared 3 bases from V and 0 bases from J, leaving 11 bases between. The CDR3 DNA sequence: TGTGCCAGTAGTATCAGATATATCATGAACACTGAAGCTTTCTTT. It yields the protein CASSIRYIMNTEAFF.

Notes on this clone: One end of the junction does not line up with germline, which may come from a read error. The CDR3 sequence is CASSIGGGSLPGGYTF. The CDR3 coding sequence is TGTGCCAGTAGCATAGGGGGGGGGTCCCTCCCGGGAGGCTACACCTTC. This sequence joins TRBV19 and TRBJ1-2; D might be TRBD1 (6 bases). Germline CDR1 LNHDA, CDR2 SQIVND (reference sequence). The CDR3 has 16 amino acids. Based on the CDR3 plus reference TRBV19 and TRBJ1-2, the full variable domain is DGGITQSPKYLFRKEGQNVTLSCEQNLNHDAMYWYRQDPGQGLRLIYYSQIVNDFQKGDIAEGYSVSREKKESFPLTVTSAQKNPTAFYLCASSIGGGSLPGGYTFGSGTRLTVV.

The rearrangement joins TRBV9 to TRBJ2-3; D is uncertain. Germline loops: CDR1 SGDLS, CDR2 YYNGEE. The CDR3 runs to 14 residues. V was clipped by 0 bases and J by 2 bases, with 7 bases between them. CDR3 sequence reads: CASSVGHDTDTQYF. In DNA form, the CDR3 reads TGTGCCAGCAGCGTAGGGCACGACACAGATACGCAGTATTTT.

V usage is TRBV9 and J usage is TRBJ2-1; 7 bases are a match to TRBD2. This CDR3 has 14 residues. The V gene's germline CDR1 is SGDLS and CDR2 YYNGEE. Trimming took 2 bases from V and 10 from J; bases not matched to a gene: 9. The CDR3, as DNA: TGTGCCAGCAGCGTGGGCGGAGGGACTACAGAGCAGTTCTTC. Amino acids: CASSVGGGTTEQFF.

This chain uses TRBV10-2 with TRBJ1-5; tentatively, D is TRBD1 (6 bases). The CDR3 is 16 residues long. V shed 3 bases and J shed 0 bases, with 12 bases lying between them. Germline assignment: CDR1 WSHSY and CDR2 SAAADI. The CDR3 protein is CASSDGQLYSNQPQHF. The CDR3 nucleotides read TGCGCCAGCAGTGACGGACAGCTTTATAGCAATCAGCCCCAGCATTTT.

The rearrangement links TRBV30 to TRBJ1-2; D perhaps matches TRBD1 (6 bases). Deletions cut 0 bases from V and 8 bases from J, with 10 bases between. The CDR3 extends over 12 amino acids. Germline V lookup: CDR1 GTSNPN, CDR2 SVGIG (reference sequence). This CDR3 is CAWSVSGVGYTF. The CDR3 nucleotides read TGTGCCTGGAGTGTATCAGGGGTCGGCTACACCTTC. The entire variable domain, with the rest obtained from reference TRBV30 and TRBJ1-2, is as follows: SQTIHQWPATLVQPVGSPLSLECTVEGTSNPNLYWYRQAAGRGLQLLFYSVGIGQISSEVPQNLSASRPQDRQFILSSKKLLLSDSGFYLCAWSVSGVGYTFGSGTRLTVV.

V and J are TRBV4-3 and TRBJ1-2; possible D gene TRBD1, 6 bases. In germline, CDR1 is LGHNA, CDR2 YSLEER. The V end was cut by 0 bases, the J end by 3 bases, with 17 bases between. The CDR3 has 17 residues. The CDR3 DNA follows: TGCGCCAGCAGCCAAGATCCCAGGCGGGGGCTCGACTATGGCTACACCTTC. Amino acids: CASSQDPRRGLDYGYTF.

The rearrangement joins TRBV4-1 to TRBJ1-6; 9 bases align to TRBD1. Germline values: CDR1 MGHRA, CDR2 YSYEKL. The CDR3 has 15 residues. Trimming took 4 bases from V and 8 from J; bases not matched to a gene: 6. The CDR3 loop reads CASSRGGQGDSPLHF. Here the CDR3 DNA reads TGCGCCAGCAGCCGGGGGGGACAGGGAGATTCACCCCTCCACTTT.

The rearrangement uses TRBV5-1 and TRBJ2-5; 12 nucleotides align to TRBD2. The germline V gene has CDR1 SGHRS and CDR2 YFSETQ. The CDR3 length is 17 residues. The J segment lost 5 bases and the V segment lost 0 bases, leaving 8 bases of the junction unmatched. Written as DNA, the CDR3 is TGCGCCAGCAGCTTGGCGGCTAGCGGGGGGGCGCGGGAGACCCAGTACTTC. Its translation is CASSLAASGGARETQYF.

CDR3 in amino acids: CASGSTRAARLDSRKTYGYTF. For the CDR3, the DNA is TGTGCCAGCGGATCGACGAGAGCAGCGCGACTGGACTCAAGAAAGACCTATGGCTACACCTTC. The chain couples TRBV9 to TRBJ1-2; the D is unclear. The CDR3 contains 21 residues. CDR1 and CDR2 (germline): SGDLS, YYNGEE. V was pared by 7 bases and J by 4 bases, with 38 bases between.

CDR3 loop: CASSVEGANTGELFF. The CDR3 region has the DNA TGTGCCAGCAGCGTGGAGGGCGCGAACACCGGGGAGCTGTTTTTT. The rearrangement uses TRBV9 and TRBJ2-2; D may be TRBD2 (6 bases). CDR3 length: 15 residues. Trimming stripped 2 bases from V and 0 bases from J, with 8 bases between. Germline V gene lookup returns CDR1 SGDLS and CDR2 YYNGEE. Full variable domain (remainder filled in from reference TRBV9 and TRBJ2-2): DSGVTQTPKHLITATGQRVTLRCSPRSGDLSVYWYQQSLDQGLQFLIQYYNGEERAKGNILERFSAQQFPDLHSELNLSSLELGDSALYFCASSVEGANTGELFFGEGSRLTVL.

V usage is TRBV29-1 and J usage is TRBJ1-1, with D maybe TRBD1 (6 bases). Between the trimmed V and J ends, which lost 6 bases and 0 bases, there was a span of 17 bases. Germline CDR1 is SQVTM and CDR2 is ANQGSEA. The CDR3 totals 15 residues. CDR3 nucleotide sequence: TGCAGCGTCACGGGGGGCTGGGGGATGAACACTGAAGCTTTCTTT. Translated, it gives CSVTGGWGMNTEAFF.

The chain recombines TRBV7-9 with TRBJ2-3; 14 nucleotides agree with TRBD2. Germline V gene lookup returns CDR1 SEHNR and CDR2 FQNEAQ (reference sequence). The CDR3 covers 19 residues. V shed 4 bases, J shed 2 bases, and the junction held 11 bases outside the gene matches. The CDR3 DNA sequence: TGTGCCAGCAGCTCCGGGACTAGCGGGGGCTACTCGTCCACAGATACGCAGTATTTT. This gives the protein CASSSGTSGGYSSTDTQYF.

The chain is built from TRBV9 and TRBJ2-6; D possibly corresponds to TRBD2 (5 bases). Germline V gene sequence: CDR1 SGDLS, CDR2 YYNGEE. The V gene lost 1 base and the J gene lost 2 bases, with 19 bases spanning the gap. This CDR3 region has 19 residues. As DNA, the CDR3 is TGTGCCAGCAGCGTAACCCCGGGGTTGGCAGCGGCTGGGGCCAACGTCCTGACTTTC. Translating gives CASSVTPGLAAAGANVLTF.

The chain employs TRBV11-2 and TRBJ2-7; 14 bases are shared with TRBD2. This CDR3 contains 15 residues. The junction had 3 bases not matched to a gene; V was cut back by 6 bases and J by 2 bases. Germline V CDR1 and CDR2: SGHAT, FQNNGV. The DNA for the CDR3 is TGTGCCAGCAGTCGACTAGCGGGGGGGGCCTACGAGCAGTACTTC. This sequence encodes CASSRLAGGAYEQYF.

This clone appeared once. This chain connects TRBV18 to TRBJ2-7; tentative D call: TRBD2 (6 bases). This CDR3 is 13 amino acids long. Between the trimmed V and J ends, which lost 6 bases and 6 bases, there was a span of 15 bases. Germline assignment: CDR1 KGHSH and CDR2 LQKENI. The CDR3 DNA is TGTGCCAGCTCCCAACAGTGGGAGGCCGAGCAGTACTTC. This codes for CASSQQWEAEQYF.

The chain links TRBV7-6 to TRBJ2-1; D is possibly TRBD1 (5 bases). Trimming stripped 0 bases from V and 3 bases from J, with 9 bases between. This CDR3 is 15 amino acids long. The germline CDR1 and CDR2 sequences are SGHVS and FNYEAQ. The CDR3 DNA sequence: TGTGCCAGCAGCTTAGCGGACATCGGCTACAATGAGCAGTTCTTC. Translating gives CASSLADIGYNEQFF.

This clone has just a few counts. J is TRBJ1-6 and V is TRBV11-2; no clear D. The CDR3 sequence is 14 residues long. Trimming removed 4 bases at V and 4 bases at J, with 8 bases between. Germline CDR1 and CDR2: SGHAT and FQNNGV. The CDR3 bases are TGTGCCAGCAGCTCCCGGGTTTATAATTCACCCCTCCACTTT. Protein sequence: CASSSRVYNSPLHF.

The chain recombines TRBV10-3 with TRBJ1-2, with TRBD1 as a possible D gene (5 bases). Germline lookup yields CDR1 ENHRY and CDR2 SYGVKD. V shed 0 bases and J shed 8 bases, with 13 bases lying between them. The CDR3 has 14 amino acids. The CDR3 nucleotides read TGTGCCATCAGTGAGTCGATGGGGGGAGGCGGCTACACCTTC. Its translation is CAISESMGGGGYTF.

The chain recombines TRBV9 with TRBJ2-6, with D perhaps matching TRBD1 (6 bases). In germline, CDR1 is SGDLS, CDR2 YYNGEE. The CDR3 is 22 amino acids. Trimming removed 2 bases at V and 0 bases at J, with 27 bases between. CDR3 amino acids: CASSVIDLRQDRSSSGANVLTF. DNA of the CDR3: TGTGCCAGCAGCGTTATCGACCTAAGGCAAGACAGGTCGAGCTCTGGGGCCAACGTCCTGACTTTC.

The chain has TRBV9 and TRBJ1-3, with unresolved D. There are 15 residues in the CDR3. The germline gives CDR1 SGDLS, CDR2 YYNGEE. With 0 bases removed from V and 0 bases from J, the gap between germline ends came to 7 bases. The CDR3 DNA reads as TGTGCCAGCAGCGTAGCACCGGTCTCTGGAAACACCATATATTTT. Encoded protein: CASSVAPVSGNTIYF.

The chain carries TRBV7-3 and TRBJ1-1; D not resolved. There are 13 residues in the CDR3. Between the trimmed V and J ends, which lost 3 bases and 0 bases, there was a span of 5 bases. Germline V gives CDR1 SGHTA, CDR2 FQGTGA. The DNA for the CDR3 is TGTGCCAGCAGCTTTCAGATGAACACTGAAGCTTTCTTT. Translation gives CASSFQMNTEAFF.

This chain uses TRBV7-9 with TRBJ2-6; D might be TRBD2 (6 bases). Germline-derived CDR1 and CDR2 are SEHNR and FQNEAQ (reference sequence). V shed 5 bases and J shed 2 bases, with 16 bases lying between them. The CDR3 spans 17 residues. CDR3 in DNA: TGTGCCAGCAGCGCGGGGACCGCCGCCGCTGGGGCCAACGTCCTGACTTTC. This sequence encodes CASSAGTAAAGANVLTF.

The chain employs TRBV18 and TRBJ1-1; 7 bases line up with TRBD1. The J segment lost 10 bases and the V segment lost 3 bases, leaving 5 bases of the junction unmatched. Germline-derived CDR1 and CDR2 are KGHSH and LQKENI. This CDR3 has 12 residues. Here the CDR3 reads CASSPRQGVAFF. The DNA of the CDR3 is TGTGCCAGCTCACCGAGGCAGGGGGTAGCTTTCTTT.

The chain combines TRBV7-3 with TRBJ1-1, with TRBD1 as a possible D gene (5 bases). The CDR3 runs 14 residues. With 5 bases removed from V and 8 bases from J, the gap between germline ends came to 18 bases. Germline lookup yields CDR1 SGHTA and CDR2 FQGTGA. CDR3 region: CASSIDRDFREAFF. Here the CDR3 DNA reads TGTGCCAGCAGCATAGATCGGGACTTCAGAGAAGCTTTCTTT.

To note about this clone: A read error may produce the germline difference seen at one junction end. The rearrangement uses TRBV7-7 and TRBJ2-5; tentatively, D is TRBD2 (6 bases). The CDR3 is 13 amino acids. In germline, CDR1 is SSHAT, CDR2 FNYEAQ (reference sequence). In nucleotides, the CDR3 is TGTGCTAGCAGCCTGGGACTCCAAGAGACCCAGTACTTC. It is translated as CASSLGLQETQYF.

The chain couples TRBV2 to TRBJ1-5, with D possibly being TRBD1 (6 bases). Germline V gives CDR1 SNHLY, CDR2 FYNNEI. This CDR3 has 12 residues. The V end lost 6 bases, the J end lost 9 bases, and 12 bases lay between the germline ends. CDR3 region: CASRGQFRPQHF. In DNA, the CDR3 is TGTGCCAGCAGAGGACAGTTTAGGCCCCAGCATTTT.